The following is a T cell receptor (beta chain) sequence with its context. The antigen this receptor binds is unknown. Base qualities were left out, and no much larger clone turns up one base away. Positive magnetic bead selection on an AutoMACS was used to isolate CD4+ and CD8+ cells, with flow cytometry used to check purity. A TCR V beta antibody panel was used in flow cytometry to screen first for clonal expansions, which were then characterized by TCRB deep sequencing of sorted CD8+ fractions. Ficoll-Paque PLUS density gradient separation was used to isolate peripheral blood mononuclear cells. DNA was extracted from CD4-enriched, CD8-enriched or PBMC samples with Nucleospin Tissue or Tissue XS kits and quantified with a Qubit 2.0 fluorometer. The data are from a study of somatic mutations in cytotoxic T cells in rheumatoid arthritis (TCRdb year 2017). General notes on the study: Right after diagnosis and prior to the start of any treatment, roughly 33 ml EDTA of peripheral blood was drawn from patients. Patient and control groups had essentially identical median ages. Whether expanded CD8+ T-cell clones in untreated, newly diagnosed rheumatoid arthritis carry somatic mutations was the study question, and clonality was characterized with TCRB deep sequencing. Some V beta antibody-stained T-cell populations were flow-sorted on a FACSAria II or Sony SH800 at nearly 100% purity, and sorted V beta1+ cells also underwent TCRB sequencing. TCRB deep sequencing was performed for 65 rheumatoid arthritis patients and 20 healthy controls. Points the paper makes about the study in general: The finding that TRBV07 was slightly underrepresented in patients was left unadjusted for multiple comparisons. It was unknown which antigens the expanded CD8+ clones targeted, and their absence from virus-specific databases did not exclude viral specificity. There was no significant difference in CD8+ T-cell clonality between rheumatoid arthritis patients and age-matched healthy controls. Healthy controls showed no age-related increase in CD8+ clonality, whereas patients did (Spearman r ~ 0.49). Several identical CD8+ TCRB sequences were found in both blood and synovial fluid, and in about an eighth of the roughly 60 patients the largest CD8+ clone exceeded 20% of CD8+ cells.

The CDR3 goes from the cysteine to the phenylalanine over 14 residues. CDR3 DNA only is kept here, 42 bases in frame from base 1. V drops 5 bases and J drops 0 bases, leaving 8 bases in between. The germline V gene yields SGHAT for CDR1 and FQNNGV for CDR2. TCRB CDR3 sequencing used the immunoSEQ assay on genomic DNA. The original pipeline was this. When patient CD8+ clones exceeding 1% were checked against published virus-specific TCRB sequences, only a few matched. Only productive TCRB rearrangements were included in the analyses. Clonality was calculated as a Shannon entropy-based productive clonality index, and a clone was defined by a unique TCRB CDR3 sequence. The template counts of each clone relative to the total templates per sample were used to calculate repertoire overlap between two samples. V-gene usage measured by flow cytometry correlated with TCRB sequencing V-gene usage, with a Spearman r of approximately 0.66. TCRdb took over this immuneACCESS table, retaining in-frame rearrangements with V and J assigned. Such tables are incomplete; in checked studies, under half of the missing clones stem from an unresolved V gene, and the remainder is unexplained. The D gene and trimming were derived from the DNA, and the V and J assignments and clone size from that table. For this sample there are about 18,000 clones; just under 85% appear just once. Approximately 19% of the sample lies in the top ten.

The V and J segments used are TRBV11-2 and TRBJ1-5; 5 matching bases give a weak D call of TRBD1. The TCR sequence derives from an adult with rheumatoid arthritis. The specimen sequenced was CD8+ T cells sorted from blood. CDR3 reads: CASSEGLSNQPQHF. The DNA reads as follows: TGTGCCAGCAGCGAGGGACTTAGCAATCAGCCCCAGCATTTT.